This record covers a single TCR beta chain. The assay was immunoSEQ multiplex PCR, and TCRdb's table has in-frame clones only and misses some. There are under 75,000 clones in the sample; more than 70% occur only once, and around 6.6% lies in the top ten. The data were taken from a study of blood T cell repertoires in COVID-19. Germline V gene data show CDR1 as SGDLS and CDR2 as YYNGEE. V gave up 0 bases and J gave up 1 base, with 13 bases separating them. The CDR3 is made up of 16 amino acids. This sequence joins TRBV9 and TRBJ1-1; D possibly corresponds to TRBD1 (6 bases). The sequence came from a human donor in a cohort sampled during active COVID-19. Sequences were obtained from peripheral blood. The CDR3: CASSVGTGQANTEAFF. The CDR3 DNA is TGTGCCAGCAGCGTAGGCACAGGGCAGGCGAACACTGAAGCTTTCTTT. The full variable domain, completed using reference TRBV9 and TRBJ1-1, is DSGVTQTPKHLITATGQRVTLRCSPRSGDLSVYWYQQSLDQGLQFLIQYYNGEERAKGNILERFSAQQFPDLHSELNLSSLELGDSALYFCASSVGTGQANTEAFFGQGTRLTVV.